This T cell receptor (beta chain) is drawn from a study of T cells in Graves' hyperthyroidism and ophthalmopathy. Many counts were recorded for this clonotype. V was pared by 2 bases and J by 3 bases, with 11 bases of the junction left unmatched. The CDR3 extends over 18 amino acids. TCR beta CDR3 regions were amplified from RNA transcripts. An initial round of RT-PCR targeting the TCR CDR3 relied on the HTBI primer set. TCRdb re-called the multiplex PCR reads through MiXCR, storing one row per CDR3 protein. In the table there are some 560,000 distinct CDR3 sequences, approximately 15% of which are singletons.

The specimen was blood. The chain carries TRBV6-7 and TRBJ2-3; 10 positions match TRBD2. TRBV6-7 has ORF status, its function being uncertain. The sequence was obtained from a woman in her thirties with Graves' hyperthyroidism. The CDR3 DNA reads TGTGCCAGCAGTTACCGAAACTCTAGCGGGAGTTCGACAGATACGCAGTATTTT. Its protein product is CASSYRNSSGSSTDTQYF.